This entry is about one T cell receptor beta chain. In the original analysis: Nucleated cell number was recorded as an estimate derived from reference gene primer amplification. Data came from immunoSEQ multiplex PCR; TCRdb stores just in-frame clones and leaves some out. The D gene and trimming were derived from the DNA, and the V and J assignments and clone size from that table. The table lists 250,000 to 300,000 clones, 70% to 90% of them singletons, with around 2% in the top ten. This record comes from a study of blood T cell repertoires in COVID-19. On the study more broadly: The origin of the acute and convalescent COVID-19 samples was the United States, Italy and Spain.

The V end was cut by 0 bases, the J end by 2 bases, with 8 bases between. This CDR3 has 14 residues. The germline CDR1 and CDR2 sequences are SGHRS and YFSETQ. Clinical history as reported by participants underpinned cohort assignment. The TCR sequence derives from a woman in her 50s who had recovered from COVID-19. The chain links TRBV5-1 to TRBJ1-2; no clear D gene. Source material: PBMCs or T cells enriched from blood (not recorded which). CDR3 region: CASSLDFTNYGYTF. CDR3 nucleotide sequence: TGCGCCAGCAGCTTGGATTTCACAAACTATGGCTACACCTTC.